This T cell receptor beta chain was profiled in a study of cytomegalovirus exposure and HLA in healthy donors (TCRdb year 2017). As for the study more broadly: An earlier analysis of roughly 570 of the donors reported 250 to 350 Gb of sequence data and 117 million unique TCR beta sequences obtained from some 200 million T cells. Roughly 320 gigabases of sequencing data and about 92 million unique TCR sequences made up an early release that covered several hundred HLA-typed donors. Of the roughly 400 genotyped donors, over 70% fell in the genetic ancestry cluster associated with self-reported Caucasian donors. The study aimed to test whether signatures of past pathogen exposure could be identified by cataloging public T cell receptors. The study profiled the T cell repertoires of under 850 subjects by immunosequencing and related them to cytomegalovirus serostatus. Besides the first cohort of 666 subjects, a separate validation cohort made up of over a hundred different subjects was used. To predict cytomegalovirus infection status, the study combined high-throughput TCR immunosequencing, statistical association of individual TCRs with disease status, and machine learning. To study patterns of TCR occurrence, a later analysis re-analyzed previously published TCR beta repertoires from 666 donors and added high-resolution HLA genotyping. Rather than drawing on any new phenotypic data, the later analysis identified candidate immune exposures from TCR beta sequences and the way those sequences occurred across donors. An earlier analysis of 587 of the donors used high-throughput TCR beta sequencing to judge whether each TCR beta V gene segment behaved as functional or pseudogenic. Alongside the repertoire data, information on donor age, sex, ethnicity and CMV serostatus was compiled. Genome-wide SNP genotypes for about three fifths of the roughly 700 donors were used in a later genetic analysis, which treated that subset as a discovery cohort. Every repertoire in the discovery cohort had been generated on one and the same sequencing platform. HLA typing included class I and class II loci at four-digit resolution. The number of typed donors differed by locus: 629-630 for A, B, C, DRB1 and DQB1; some 500 for DQA1; 606 for DPA1; and 400 to 480 for DPB1. Because of strong linkage in the cohort, roughly five DR-DQ haplotypes were treated as single units for association and clustering. Among about 400 genotyped donors of the cohort, an average of around 250,000 unique TCR beta nucleotide sequences was sequenced per donor, of which approximately 18% were non-productive. The full study reports these points: The study gave a list of 150 to 200 TCR beta chains associated with cytomegalovirus. The sequencing pipeline was judged likely to have produced a cluster of highly shared sequence variants as a technical artifact. Because HLA typing was missing for some donors at each locus, association tests included only the typed subset. Some IMGT-functional V segments, including TRBV6-2 and TRBV6-3, could not be distinguished by the 87-base-pair reads and were therefore excluded. In vitro tests confirmed that a few of the cytomegalovirus-associated TCR beta chains recognize cytomegalovirus antigens. The classifier was reported to diagnose cytomegalovirus status with high specificity and sensitivity in both the original cohort and the validation cohort. Strong co-occurrence of HLA alleles, especially DR and DQ, made assigning TCR associations to individual alleles difficult. Immune exposure information for the cohort was limited to CMV serostatus. Most TCR sequences were observed very rarely across donors, whereas some public TCRs were present in many individuals. V-gene and J-gene trimming of TCR beta chains was associated with a missense DCLRE1C variant in a later genetic analysis, and the association was replicated in an independent cohort. In a later analysis, HLA-associated TCR beta chains showed more clonal expansion and lower generation probabilities than non-associated chains that were equally common. At a false discovery rate of 0.05, a later analysis linked under 20,000 TCR beta sequences to specific HLA alleles. According to a later analysis, TCR association rates differed among HLA loci, with DRB1 alleles showing the most associated TCRs and HLA-C alleles showing the fewest. Linkage disequilibrium might explain the correlated functional status among segregating V segments, but an unknown experimental factor could not be excluded. A later analysis reported that several top co-occurrence clusters appeared linked to parvovirus B19, influenza, CMV and Epstein-Barr virus. Presence/absence analyses assumed roughly uniform sequencing depth across donors, an assumption that may not hold. In a later analysis, most CMV-associated TCR beta chains were found to appear HLA-restricted, with HLA associations seemingly driven largely by CMV exposure. In an earlier analysis of 587 of the donors, most TCR beta V segments appeared in productive rearrangements about 90% or about 30% of the time, broadly matching IMGT annotations. The authors suggested that the approach could potentially be extended to other disease states and immunological phenotypes. Compared with the approximately 600-donor mean, donors in an Asian-associated ancestry cluster had fewer N-insertions in productive TCRs, according to a later genetic analysis. Because counts were too low, 15 to 20 rarely observed V segments, including chromosome 9 orphons, were excluded from the earlier analysis of around 640 of the donors. A further reported finding was that TCR beta sequences accurately predicted the HLA-A and HLA-B alleles for most subjects in the first cohort. Only TCR beta chains were sequenced in this cohort, and the absence of alpha or paired-chain data limited detectable features.

The cohort consisted of approximately 670 healthy bone marrow donors. Cohort members were all nominally healthy when sampled, although unrecorded immune exposures were likely present. The donor was CMV seropositive and belonged to the group of about 290 seropositive cohort members. A peripheral blood sample was collected from each donor, and TCR beta sequencing was performed on peripheral blood mononuclear cells. Genomic DNA was extracted from the blood cell samples with the Qiagen DNeasy Blood Extraction Kit. According to the germline V gene (reference sequence), CDR1 reads MNHNY and CDR2 reads SVGAGI. Taken from cysteine to phenylalanine, the CDR3 has 14 residues. Just the 42-base CDR3 DNA is kept, in frame starting at base 1. V sheds 0 bases and J sheds 4 bases, leaving 9 bases between their ends. Libraries were built with the immunoSEQ multiplex PCR assay. A mixture of 60 forward primers for TCR Vbeta segments and 13 reverse primers for TCR Jbeta segments was used in the multiplex PCR. Amplification of the CDR3 region of rearranged TCR beta genes was performed with a multiplex PCR assay on genomic DNA. On the Illumina HiSeq System, the amplified TCR beta libraries were sequenced as 87-base-pair reads. Concerning the study's data processing: In a later analysis, some 80 million unique TCR beta chains were counted across the roughly 610 repertoires, and about 9.9 million of these chains were shared by at least two donors. A nearest-neighbor algorithm error-corrected the raw reads and collapsed the reads into unique sequences, merging closely related sequences to remove PCR and sequencing errors. V, D and J gene segments were assigned by aligning CDR3 sequences to IMGT reference sequences. For a sequence to be retained, a match of at least six nucleotides to both a V gene segment and a J gene segment was required. Rearrangements were called productive when the CDR3 lacked stop codons and stayed in frame with V and J; all others were non-productive. Following IMGT convention, CDR3 was defined as the stretch from the second conserved V-encoded cysteine to the conserved J-encoded phenylalanine. In an earlier analysis of approximately 590 of the donors, sequences lacking an unambiguous match to a single V gene segment were excluded. An earlier analysis of just under 600 of the donors called V segments functional above 56.7% productive rearrangements and segregating when the between-donor standard deviation exceeded 5%. To diagnose cytomegalovirus status from the catalog of TCR beta chain sequences, a statistical classification framework was built. A later analysis assigned V and J genes by comparing TCR nucleotide sequences with IMGT/GENE-DB human TR gene sequences. A later analysis assigned CDR3 sequences and most-parsimonious VDJ recombination scenarios with the TCRdist pipeline. In a later analysis, each TCR beta chain was defined by its CDR3 amino acid sequence together with its V-gene family, and reads lacking a unique V-gene family were excluded. In a later analysis, 450 to 600 highly shared, low-generation-probability nucleotide sequences were removed to address suspected cross-contamination and a sequencing artifact. For each public chain, a later analysis derived a clonal expansion index from normalized ranks of inferred template counts within each repertoire. Generation probabilities in a later analysis came from a VDJ recombination model fitted to out-of-frame rearrangements, and those results were checked against IGoR. Hypergeometric tests were used in a later analysis to score TCR-TCR, TCR-HLA and TCR-CMV co-occurrence, with a repertoire-size bias correction applied to the TCR pairs. False discovery rates were estimated in a later analysis by permuting HLA or CMV assignments 20 times. In a later analysis, co-occurring TCRs were grouped using DBSCAN, with TCRdist sequence similarity added in when clustering inside HLA-allele-positive subsets. Co-occurrence clustering excluded repertoires with fewer than 30,000 or more than 120,000 public chains, plus five with anomalous nucleotide sharing. TCRdb mirrors the immuneACCESS table, restricted to in-frame sequences. Some clones are absent from its copies; in checked studies, under half trace to an unresolved V gene, and the reason for the others is unknown. For V, J and clone size, that table is used; D and trimming come from the DNA. In all, the sample holds around 88,000 clones, and around 77% of those were seen once. Approximately 7.4% of the sample is taken by the ten largest.

Of note for this clone: It has no known antigen specificity. No base quality values were provided; no much bigger clone lies one nucleotide off.

Material: PBMCs. Recombination joined TRBV6-6 with TRBJ1-1; no D gene can be assigned with confidence. This receptor was taken from a man aged 45-65 years in good health and CMV-seropositive. The DNA reads TGTGCCAGCAGTTACTCGGAGGTGGGCACTGAAGCTTTCTTT. The translation is CASSYSEVGTEAFF.